A single sample is the source of the 3 T cell receptor beta chains below, sequenced in a study of T cells expressing NK-cell markers. From the 5' RACE reads, TCRdb lists one entry per CDR3 protein and no DNA. The listing records 350,000 to 450,000 distinct CDR3 sequences. The source material was blood T cells: a sorted CD56 or NKG2C T cell subset, CD4+ or CD8+ T cells, or bulk PBMC T cells (not recorded which). These receptors came from a man between 18 and 69 years old in good health.

This chain's CDR3 is CASSVVPDPLVTGELFF. The gene calls are TRBV9 and TRBJ2-2; absent DNA, TCRdb's TRBD1 call cannot be checked. Germline V gene sequence: CDR1 SGDLS, CDR2 YYNGEE. The CDR3 is made up of 17 amino acids.

This chain links TRBV9 with TRBJ2-3; there is no DNA to check the TCRdb D call of TRBD2. This CDR3 comprises 16 residues. CDR1 SGDLS and CDR2 YYNGEE come from the germline V gene. The CDR3 spells CASSPSQRGGTDTQYF.

J is TRBJ1-2 and V is TRBV3-1; the TCRdb call, TRBD1, lacks DNA for checking. The CDR3 is 14 residues long. The germline gives CDR1 LGHDT, CDR2 YNNKEL (reference sequence). This CDR3 reads CASSQEGFRGGYTF. Full variable domain (rest looked up from reference TRBV3-1 and TRBJ1-2): DTAVSQTPKYLVTQMGNDKSIKCEQNLGHDTMYWYKQDSKKFLKIMFSYNNKELIINETVPNRFSPKSPDKAHLNLHINSLELGDSAVYFCASSQEGFRGGYTFGSGTRLTVV.